The sequence of this T cell receptor beta chain was determined in a study of graft-versus-host responses after intestinal transplantation. Study details: Grafts were multivisceral, liver-intestinal, or isolated intestinal. Among the recipients, all got anti-thymocyte globulin induction and then tacrolimus and steroids for around 3 years. Study-wide findings and caveats: The marrow of recipients harbored GvH clones, and ileum or blood showed some of them first.

V dropped 5 bases and J dropped 1 base, with 14 bases sitting between them. The CDR3 loop spans 15 amino acids. Per the germline V gene, CDR1 is SGHVS and CDR2 is FNYEAQ. Sequenced by immunoSEQ multiplex PCR; TCRdb stores in-frame clones only, minus some. The sample holds about 97,000 clones, around 90% seen once. A word on this clone: The target antigen is unknown.

The TCR was taken from a human patient who received an intestinal transplant, so some T cells may come from the graft donor. The sample was PBMCs, taken about 440 days after intestinal transplant. The chain recombines TRBV7-6 with TRBJ1-1, with D tentatively TRBD1 (5 bases). CDR3: CASSPSQGENTEAFF. The CDR3 nucleotides read TGTGCCAGCAGCCCCTCCCAAGGGGAGAACACTGAAGCTTTCTTT.